The 12 T cell receptor beta chains in this list originate from one sample, sequenced in a study of blood T cells in healthy people across ages. The use of a sample-barcoded 5' primer and a J-beta primer mix characterized a second PCR of roughly 6 to 11 cycles. TCRdb re-called the 5' RACE reads through MiXCR, storing one row per CDR3 protein. The sample contains about 730,000 distinct CDR3 sequences, about 42% of which appear only once. Material: blood. The receptors were gathered from a woman in her sixties or seventies in good health.

The genes are TRBV18 and TRBJ1-6; TRBD1 agrees at 7 bases. Germline V gene sequence: CDR1 KGHSH, CDR2 LQKENI. The CDR3 has 15 residues. After removal of 4 bases from V and 8 bases from J, the junction contained 8 bases not matched to a gene. The CDR3: CASSLAGTEDSPLHF. The CDR3 nucleotides read TGTGCCAGCTCACTTGCCGGGACAGAGGATTCACCCCTCCACTTT.

This clonotype was seen a few times. The V and J genes are TRBV10-2 and TRBJ1-2, with 7 bases that match TRBD1. The length of the CDR3 is 14 residues. Germline assignment: CDR1 WSHSY and CDR2 SAAADI. V was pared by 4 bases and J by 4 bases, with 6 bases of the junction left unmatched. The CDR3 coding sequence is TGCGCCAGCAGTGCGCCAGGGGGATCCTATGGCTACACCTTC. Translating it yields CASSAPGGSYGYTF.

A few counts support this clonotype. The chain links TRBV20-1 to TRBJ2-3, with 10 positions matching TRBD2. Germline V CDR1 and CDR2: DFQATT, SNEGSKA (reference sequence). This CDR3 is 14 amino acids long. Trimming at V came to 6 bases and at J to 4 bases, leaving 7 bases not matched to a gene. CDR3: CSAQRGGGADTQYF. CDR3 DNA sequence: TGCAGTGCACAGCGGGGGGGCGGCGCAGATACGCAGTATTTT.

A few counts support this clonotype. The V and J genes are TRBV6-5 and TRBJ2-7, with D perhaps matching TRBD1 or TRBD2 (5 bases each). The CDR3 is 16 amino acids. Germline CDR1 and CDR2: MNHEY and SVGAGI. The V gene lost 6 bases and the J gene lost 2 bases, with 20 bases spanning the gap. CDR3 DNA: TGTGCCAGCAGCCTGGGACCGACCAAGGGTCCCTACGAGCAGTACTTC. It codes for CASSLGPTKGPYEQYF.

This sequence joins TRBV25-1 and TRBJ2-7, with no clear D. The germline gives CDR1 MGHDK, CDR2 SYGVNS. The CDR3 length is 12 residues. V was shortened by 2 bases and J by 10 bases, with 12 bases between the two germline ends. The CDR3 loop reads CASSEPSTLQYF. The CDR3 DNA is TGTGCCAGCAGTGAACCCTCGACTCTCCAGTACTTC.

The chain's CDR3 is CAWSAGDRGYGYTF. Here the CDR3 DNA reads TGTGCCTGGAGCGCAGGGGACAGGGGCTATGGCTACACCTTC. This chain connects TRBV30 to TRBJ1-2; 10 bases are a match to TRBD1. The V gene end was trimmed by 3 bases and the J gene end by 4 bases; junction bases not matched to a gene: 5. The germline V gene encodes CDR1 GTSNPN and CDR2 SVGIG (reference sequence). This CDR3 is built from 14 residues.

Of note for this clonotype: One end of the junction varies from germline; a read error may be responsible. The CDR3 nucleotides are TGTGCCAGCAGCGTAGCTCAGTTGGAGTACGAGCAGTACTTC. It encodes CASSVAQLEYEQYF. The chain combines TRBV7-8 with TRBJ2-4; no clear D gene. The tail of the sequence fits TRBJ2-7 better, so the J call may be wrong. The CDR3 runs 14 residues. Germline CDR1 and CDR2: SGHVS and FQNEAQ.

Concerning this clonotype itself: A read error may be the cause here, since a much bigger clone is one base away. The genes are TRBV27 and TRBJ2-3; 9 bases are shared with TRBD1. The CDR3 has 15 amino acids. Per the germline V gene, CDR1 is MNHEY and CDR2 is SMNVEV (reference sequence). The CDR3 protein is CASSPGGQGGDAQYF. The CDR3 region has the DNA TGTGCCAGCAGCCCCGGGGGACAGGGTGGAGATGCGCAGTATTTT.

The chain carries TRBV12-3 or TRBV12-4 and TRBJ1-1; possible D gene TRBD1, 6 bases. This CDR3 spans 13 amino acids. V lost 7 bases and J lost 8, with 17 bases in between. CDR3: CASTPTGWTEAFF. Here the CDR3 DNA reads TGTGCCAGCACCCCGACAGGCTGGACGGAAGCTTTCTTT.

This clonotype was seen a handful of times. The chain carries TRBV10-3 and TRBJ2-5, with D perhaps matching TRBD1 or TRBD2 (6 bases each). V lost 4 bases, J lost 1 base, and 16 bases lay in between. CDR3 size: 16 residues. Germline V lookup: CDR1 ENHRY, CDR2 SYGVKD. CDR3 region: CAISGSPGAGQETQYF. The CDR3 nucleotides read TGTGCCATCAGTGGGAGCCCGGGGGCGGGCCAAGAGACCCAGTACTTC.

The V gene is TRBV7-6, the J gene TRBJ2-5; no firm D call. V was shortened by 5 bases and J by 2 bases, with 6 bases between the two germline ends. The germline V gene has CDR1 SGHVS and CDR2 FNYEAQ. The CDR3 covers 12 residues. The CDR3 region has the DNA TGTGCCAGCAGCCGCCATCAAGAGACCCAGTACTTC. It specifies CASSRHQETQYF.

This clonotype appeared once. The chain recombines TRBV9 with TRBJ2-5; 10 nucleotides agree with TRBD2. The last part of the DNA fits TRBJ2-7 better; the J call may be wrong. This CDR3 is 16 amino acids long. The V gene's germline CDR1 is SGDLS and CDR2 YYNGEE. The CDR3 DNA reads TGTGCCAGCAGCGTAGGGTCTAGCGGGAGAACATACGAGCAGTACTTC. Translated: CASSVGSSGRTYEQYF.